The 17 T cell receptor beta chains in this list originate from one sample, sequenced in a study of T cells in localized non-small cell lung cancer. The assay was immunoSEQ multiplex PCR, and TCRdb's table has in-frame clones only and misses some. Of under 50,000 clones in the sample, 81% were seen once. Sample: peripheral blood mononuclear cells, taken before any cancer treatment. Source of these receptors: a man aged 40 to 75 with stage III lung adenocarcinoma.

V and J are TRBV19 and TRBJ1-5; weak D call: TRBD1 (5 bases). From germline, CDR1 is LNHDA and CDR2 SQIVND (reference sequence). The CDR3 spans 15 residues. The ends were cut back, 4 bases at V and 8 bases at J, with 18 bases in the middle. In DNA, the CDR3 is TGTGCCAGTAGTAAAATTGGGGCAGGGATGGAGCCCCAGCATTTT. Protein product: CASSKIGAGMEPQHF. The whole variable domain, filled in from reference TRBV19 and TRBJ1-5, reads DGGITQSPKYLFRKEGQNVTLSCEQNLNHDAMYWYRQDPGQGLRLIYYSQIVNDFQKGDIAEGYSVSREKKESFPLTVTSAQKNPTAFYLCASSKIGAGMEPQHFGDGTRLSIL.

The gene calls are TRBV30 and TRBJ1-1; D remains unclear. Germline V gene sequence: CDR1 GTSNPN, CDR2 SVGIG (reference sequence). The CDR3 is 13 amino acids. V was cut by 3 bases and J by 5 bases, with 13 bases left in between. As DNA, the CDR3 is TGTGCCTGGAGCTATACACAGTGGACTGAAGCTTTCTTT. This codes for CAWSYTQWTEAFF.

This clone was detected only once. The chain links TRBV27 to TRBJ2-7; D may be TRBD1 (6 bases). V lost 10 bases to trimming and J lost 2 bases, with 15 bases between them. The CDR3 has 13 residues. Germline V gene data show CDR1 as MNHEY and CDR2 as SMNVEV (reference sequence). In DNA form, the CDR3 reads TGTGCCACCAGCCCGGACAGTCCCTACGAGCAGTACTTC. This sequence encodes CATSPDSPYEQYF.

The genes are TRBV10-1 and TRBJ2-7; TRBD1 matches 7 bases. The CDR3 spans 17 residues. V lost 2 bases, J lost 2 bases, and 12 bases stayed unmatched. Germline V CDR1 and CDR2: WNHNN, SYGVQD (reference sequence). The DNA for the CDR3 is TGCGCCAGCAGTGAGGCCCGACAGGGATTAAATACCTACGAGCAGTACTTC. Its translation is CASSEARQGLNTYEQYF.

This chain connects TRBV5-6 to TRBJ2-7; D gene unclear. Germline lookup yields CDR1 SGHDT and CDR2 YYEEEE. The V end lost 1 base, the J end lost 7 bases, and 6 bases lay between the germline ends. CDR3 length equals 11 residues. The CDR3 nucleotides read TGTGCCAGCAGCTTGACCGGGGAGCAGTACTTC. This encodes CASSLTGEQYF.

The V and J genes are TRBV13 and TRBJ2-5; TRBD2 matches 9 bases. J lost 5 bases, V lost 5 bases, and 18 bases had no gene match. Germline V lookup: CDR1 PRHDT, CDR2 FYEKMQ (reference sequence). The length of the CDR3 is 18 residues. The CDR3 nucleotides read TGTGCCAGCAGCCCCACCGGGACTAGCTCAAGATCAGCGGAGACCCAGTACTTC. As protein: CASSPTGTSSRSAETQYF.

The J gene is TRBJ2-3, the V gene TRBV27; 10 bases are shared with TRBD1. The trim removed 7 bases at V and 3 bases at J, leaving 7 bases unmatched. CDR1 MNHEY and CDR2 SMNVEV come from the germline V gene (reference sequence). CDR3 length: 15 amino acids. CDR3 sequence reads: CASNPRTGGTDTQYF. In DNA, the CDR3 is TGTGCCAGCAACCCCCGGACAGGGGGGACAGATACGCAGTATTTT.

The chain recombines TRBV19 with TRBJ2-3; D possibly corresponds to TRBD2 (7 bases). Germline V gene lookup returns CDR1 LNHDA and CDR2 SQIVND (reference sequence). Trimming left V 6 bases short and J 5 bases short, with 12 bases between. The CDR3 is made up of 13 amino acids. CDR3 DNA sequence: TGTGCCAGTAGACTTAGGGGGGGAGATACGCAGTATTTT. It specifies CASRLRGGDTQYF. The entire variable domain, with the rest obtained from reference TRBV19 and TRBJ2-3, is as follows: DGGITQSPKYLFRKEGQNVTLSCEQNLNHDAMYWYRQDPGQGLRLIYYSQIVNDFQKGDIAEGYSVSREKKESFPLTVTSAQKNPTAFYLCASRLRGGDTQYFGPGTRLTVL.

The gene calls are TRBV5-1 and TRBJ2-3; D is uncertain. The length of the CDR3 is 16 residues. Trimming pared 0 bases from V and 1 base from J, leaving 12 bases between. The germline CDR1 and CDR2 sequences are SGHRS and YFSETQ. CDR3 coding DNA: TGCGCCAGCAGCTTGGATCCGCCCCCCCGCACAGATACGCAGTATTTT. As protein: CASSLDPPPRTDTQYF. Using reference TRBV5-1 and TRBJ2-3 for the parts outside the CDR3, the full variable domain is KAGVTQTPRYLIKTRGQQVTLSCSPISGHRSVSWYQQTPGQGLQFLFEYFSETQRNKGNFPGRFSGRQFSNSRSEMNVSTLELGDSALYLCASSLDPPPRTDTQYFGPGTRLTVL.

The rearrangement links TRBV18 to TRBJ2-3; D is undetermined. V lost 4 bases to trimming and J lost 2 bases, with 7 bases between them. From germline, CDR1 is KGHSH and CDR2 LQKENI. The CDR3 loop spans 13 amino acids. The CDR3 nucleotides are TGTGCCAGCTCACGGACCCTCACAGATACGCAGTATTTT. Its protein is CASSRTLTDTQYF.

This clone was counted a single time. The chain is built from TRBV4-1 and TRBJ1-4, with 9 bases lining up with TRBD1. Unmatched junction bases numbered 7, after V lost 5 bases and J lost 3 bases. The CDR3 covers 16 residues. The germline V gene encodes CDR1 MGHRA and CDR2 YSYEKL. The CDR3 is CASSWDREAANEKLFF. The DNA for the CDR3 is TGCGCCAGCAGCTGGGACAGGGAGGCGGCTAATGAAAAACTGTTTTTT.

This clone has only one observation. DNA for the CDR3: TGTGCCAGCAGTTACGAGAGCTCTGGGGCCAACGTCCTGACTTTC. This codes for CASSYESSGANVLTF. V and J are TRBV6-6 and TRBJ2-6; D is unresolved. The CDR3 totals 15 residues. Germline values: CDR1 MNHNY, CDR2 SVGAGI (reference sequence). The germline V and J ends were trimmed by 2 bases and 0 bases, with 5 bases remaining between them.

The rearrangement links TRBV18 to TRBJ2-1; TRBD1 matches 7 bases. This CDR3 has 16 amino acids. With 4 bases clipped from V and 4 bases from J, the junction kept 10 bases outside the gene matches. Germline V CDR1 and CDR2: KGHSH, LQKENI. This chain's CDR3 is CASSLGQALGYNEQFF. In nucleotides, the CDR3 is TGTGCCAGCTCACTTGGACAGGCCTTAGGGTACAATGAGCAGTTCTTC.

The rearrangement links TRBV4-1 to TRBJ2-5; no reliable D call. CDR1 is MGHRA, CDR2 YSYEKL, per germline. This CDR3 comprises 16 residues. Between the trimmed V and J ends, which lost 2 bases and 1 base, there was a span of 14 bases. CDR3 loop: CASSQLNLGFQETQYF. The CDR3 DNA is TGCGCCAGCAGCCAACTAAACCTAGGGTTCCAAGAGACCCAGTACTTC.

The chain couples TRBV27 to TRBJ1-2, with D uncertain. This CDR3 region has 13 residues. Germline assignment: CDR1 MNHEY and CDR2 SMNVEV (reference sequence). V dropped 10 bases and J dropped 1 base, with 13 bases sitting between them. The DNA for the CDR3 is TGTGCCACCTCCCTCGGGGTTAACTATGGCTACACCTTC. The encoded protein is CATSLGVNYGYTF.

This chain links TRBV6-1 with TRBJ2-1; D perhaps matches TRBD1 (5 bases). The CDR3 has 16 residues. Germline CDR1 and CDR2: MNHNS and SASEGT. V lost 2 bases and J lost 1, with 12 bases in between. CDR3: CASSETDSLSYNEQFF. The CDR3 nucleotides read TGTGCCAGCAGTGAAACCGACAGCCTTTCCTACAATGAGCAGTTCTTC.

This clone was seen a few times. This sequence joins TRBV6-4 and TRBJ2-2, with D unclear. Germline V lookup: CDR1 MRHNA, CDR2 SNTAGT. This CDR3 has 13 amino acids. V gave up 0 bases and J gave up 6 bases, with 5 bases separating them. In nucleotides, the CDR3 is TGTGCCAGCAGTGACTCGTCAGCCGGGGAGCTGTTTTTT. This sequence encodes CASSDSSAGELFF.